This T cell receptor beta chain was sequenced in a study of cytomegalovirus exposure and HLA in healthy donors. Germline V CDR1 and CDR2: WNHNN, SYGVQD (reference sequence). V dropped 4 bases and J dropped 6; count of bases not matched to a gene: 12. The CDR3 sequence is 16 residues long. Some clones are missing from TCRdb's copy, which holds only in-frame ones; the method was immunoSEQ multiplex PCR. This table holds approximately 160,000 clones, around 81% found once. V gene TRBV10-1 combines with J gene TRBJ2-3; 8 bases line up with TRBD1. The specimen sequenced was PBMCs. This receptor was identified in a man aged 25-45 years in good health and CMV-seropositive. The CDR3 bases are TGCGCCAGCAGTGTCGGTGTTGGCAGGGGGCTTGATACGCAGTATTTT. Its translation is CASSVGVGRGLDTQYF.